This T cell receptor beta chain was captured by sequencing in a study of OX40 agonist ivuxolimab in advanced cancers. Study-wide background: The dose-escalation cohort was approximately 81% male, with a mean age of 60 years, ranging roughly 23 to 79.

The table came from immunoSEQ multiplex PCR; TCRdb's copy has only in-frame clones and leaves some out. The data contain about 28,000 clones, 70% to 80% of them seen just once; the ten biggest clones take up 11%. On this clone itself: Its target is unknown.

The CDR3 runs 13 residues. The V gene lost 0 bases and the J gene lost 6 bases, with 11 bases spanning the gap. Germline V gene lookup returns CDR1 GTSNPN and CDR2 SVGIG (reference sequence). General study results and limits: CD4+ and CD8+ blood T cells expanded clonally by week 6 at 0.1 to 3.0 mg/kg.

V gene TRBV30 combines with J gene TRBJ1-2, with a possible D match to TRBD1 (5 bases). Specimen: CD4+ or CD8+ T cells sorted from blood, collected in a trial of the OX40 agonist ivuxolimab. The clonotype originates from an adult with an advanced solid tumor such as melanoma, head and neck, liver or kidney cancer. The CDR3 loop is CAWSVSLGDGYTF. The DNA for the CDR3 is TGTGCCTGGAGTGTATCATTGGGGGATGGCTACACCTTC.